The present T cell receptor beta chain was sequenced within a study of T-cell reconstitution after alpha-beta-depleted transplantation in children. With 0 bases removed from V and 4 bases from J, the gap between germline ends came to 16 bases. Germline CDR1 MNHEY, CDR2 SVGEGT. This CDR3 comprises 16 residues. This clonotype came up many times. No antigen is known for it. Unique molecular identifiers were incorporated when the TCRbeta library was constructed. TCRdb analysed the PCR reads with MiXCR anew, one entry per CDR3 protein. The table has some 300,000 distinct CDR3 sequences, approximately 7.3% seen once. General study points: One year after transplant, T-cell counts and diversity came mostly from newly produced T cells.

The specimen was peripheral blood, collected 360 days after TCRalphabeta/CD19-depleted stem cell transplant. The source is a female patient between 2 and 15 years old who had a stem cell transplant for Fanconi anemia, so the T cells may come from the graft donor. V is TRBV6-2 or TRBV6-3 and J is TRBJ2-7, with D maybe TRBD1 (5 bases). The CDR3 DNA follows: TGTGCCAGCAGTTACTCGGTTTATCAGGGATGGTACGAGCAGTACTTC. The encoded protein is CASSYSVYQGWYEQYF.